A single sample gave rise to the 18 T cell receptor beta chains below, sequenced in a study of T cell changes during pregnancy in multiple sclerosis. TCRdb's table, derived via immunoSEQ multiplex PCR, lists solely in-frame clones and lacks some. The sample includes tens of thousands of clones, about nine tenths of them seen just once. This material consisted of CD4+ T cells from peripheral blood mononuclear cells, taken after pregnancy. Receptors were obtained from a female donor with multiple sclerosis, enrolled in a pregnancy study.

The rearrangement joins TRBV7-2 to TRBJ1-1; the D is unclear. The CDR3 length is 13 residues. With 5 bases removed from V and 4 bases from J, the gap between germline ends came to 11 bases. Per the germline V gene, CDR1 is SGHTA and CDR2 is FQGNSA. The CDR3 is CASSPVRGTEAFF. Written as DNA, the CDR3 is TGTGCCAGCAGCCCAGTCCGGGGCACTGAAGCTTTCTTT.

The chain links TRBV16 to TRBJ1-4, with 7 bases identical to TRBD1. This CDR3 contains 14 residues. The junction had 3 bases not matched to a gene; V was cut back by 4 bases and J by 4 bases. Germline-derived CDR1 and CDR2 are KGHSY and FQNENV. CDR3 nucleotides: TGTGCCAGCAGCCCGGGACAGAGTAATGAAAAACTGTTTTTT. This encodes CASSPGQSNEKLFF. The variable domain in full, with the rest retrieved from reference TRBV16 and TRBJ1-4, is GEEVAQTPKHLVRGEGQKAKLYCAPIKGHSYVFWYQQVLKNEFKFLISFQNENVFDETGMPKERFSAKCLPNSPCSLEIQATKLEDSAVYFCASSPGQSNEKLFFGSGTQLSVL.

The CDR3 nucleotides are TGTGCCAGCAGCGTCCGGACAGGGCGCGGCTTCGGCAAAAATCAGCCCCAGCATTTT. It is translated as CASSVRTGRGFGKNQPQHF. V gene TRBV5-4 combines with J gene TRBJ1-5; 8 nucleotides line up with TRBD1. CDR1 is SGHNT and CDR2 is YYREEE in the germline V gene (reference sequence). Trimming took 4 bases from V and 4 from J; bases not matched to a gene: 19. The CDR3 extends over 19 amino acids.

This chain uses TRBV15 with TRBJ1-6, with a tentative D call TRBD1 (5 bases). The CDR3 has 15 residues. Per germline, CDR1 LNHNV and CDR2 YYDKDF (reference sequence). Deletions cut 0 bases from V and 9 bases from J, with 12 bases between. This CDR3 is CATSRDKGGGSPLHF. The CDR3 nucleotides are TGTGCCACCAGCAGAGATAAGGGCGGGGGTTCACCCCTCCACTTT.

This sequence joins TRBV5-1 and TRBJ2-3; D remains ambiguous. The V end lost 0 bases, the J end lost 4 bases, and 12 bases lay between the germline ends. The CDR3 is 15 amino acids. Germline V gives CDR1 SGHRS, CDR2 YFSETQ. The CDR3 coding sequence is TGCGCCAGCAGCTTGGCCGGTAAGGAGTCAGATACGCAGTATTTT. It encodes CASSLAGKESDTQYF. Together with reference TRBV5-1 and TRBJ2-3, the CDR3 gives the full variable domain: KAGVTQTPRYLIKTRGQQVTLSCSPISGHRSVSWYQQTPGQGLQFLFEYFSETQRNKGNFPGRFSGRQFSNSRSEMNVSTLELGDSALYLCASSLAGKESDTQYFGPGTRLTVL.

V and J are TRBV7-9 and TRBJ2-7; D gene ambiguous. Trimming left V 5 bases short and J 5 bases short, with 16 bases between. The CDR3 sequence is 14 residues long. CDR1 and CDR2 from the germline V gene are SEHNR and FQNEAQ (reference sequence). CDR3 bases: TGTGCCAGCAGCCCCGGTGTGTCTGGGCACGAGCAGTACTTC. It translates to CASSPGVSGHEQYF.

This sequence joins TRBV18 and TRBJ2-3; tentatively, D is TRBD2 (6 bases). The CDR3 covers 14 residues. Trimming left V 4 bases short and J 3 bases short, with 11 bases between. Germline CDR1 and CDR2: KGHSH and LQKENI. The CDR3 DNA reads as TGTGCCAGCTCACTCTTCGGGGGAACAGATACGCAGTATTTT. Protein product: CASSLFGGTDTQYF.

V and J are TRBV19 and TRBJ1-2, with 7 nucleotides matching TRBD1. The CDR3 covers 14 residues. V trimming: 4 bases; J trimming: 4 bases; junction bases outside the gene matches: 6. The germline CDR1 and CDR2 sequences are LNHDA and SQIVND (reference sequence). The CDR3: CASSRTGVGYGYTF. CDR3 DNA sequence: TGTGCCAGTAGTAGAACAGGGGTGGGCTATGGCTACACCTTC.

This chain's CDR3 is CASGYRDRGYEQYF. The CDR3 coding sequence is TGTGCCAGCGGATACCGGGACAGGGGCTACGAGCAGTACTTC. V gene TRBV6-5 combines with J gene TRBJ2-7, with TRBD1 identical over 10 bases. The CDR3 sequence is 14 residues long. The V gene's germline CDR1 is MNHEY and CDR2 SVGAGI. The junction had 7 bases not matched to a gene; V was cut back by 8 bases and J by 3 bases.

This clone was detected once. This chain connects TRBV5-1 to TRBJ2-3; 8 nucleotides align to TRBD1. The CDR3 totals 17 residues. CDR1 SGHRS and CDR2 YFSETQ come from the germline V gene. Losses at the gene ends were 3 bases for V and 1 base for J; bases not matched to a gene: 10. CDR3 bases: TGCGCCAGCAGCTGGCCCGCGACAGGGGAAGGCACAGATACGCAGTATTTT. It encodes CASSWPATGEGTDTQYF. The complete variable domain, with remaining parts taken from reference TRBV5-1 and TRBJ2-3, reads KAGVTQTPRYLIKTRGQQVTLSCSPISGHRSVSWYQQTPGQGLQFLFEYFSETQRNKGNFPGRFSGRQFSNSRSEMNVSTLELGDSALYLCASSWPATGEGTDTQYFGPGTRLTVL.

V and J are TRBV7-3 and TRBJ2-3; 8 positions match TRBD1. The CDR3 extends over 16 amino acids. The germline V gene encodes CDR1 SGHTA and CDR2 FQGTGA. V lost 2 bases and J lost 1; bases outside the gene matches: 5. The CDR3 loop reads CASSLAPGQGTDTQYF. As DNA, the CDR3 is TGTGCCAGCAGCTTAGCTCCGGGACAGGGCACAGATACGCAGTATTTT.

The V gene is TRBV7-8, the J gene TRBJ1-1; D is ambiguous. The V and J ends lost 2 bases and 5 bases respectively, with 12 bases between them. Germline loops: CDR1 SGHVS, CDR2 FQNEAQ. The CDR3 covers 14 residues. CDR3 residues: CASSLLSDTTEAFF. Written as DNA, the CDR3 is TGTGCCAGCAGCTTACTGTCCGACACGACTGAAGCTTTCTTT.

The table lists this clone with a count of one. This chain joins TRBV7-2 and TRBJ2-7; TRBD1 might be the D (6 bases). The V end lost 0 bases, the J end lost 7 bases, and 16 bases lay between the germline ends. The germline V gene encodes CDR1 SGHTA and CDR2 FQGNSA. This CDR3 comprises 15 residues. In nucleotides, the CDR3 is TGTGCCAGCAGCTTAGCCACAGGGATCCCCTTGGAGCAGTACTTC. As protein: CASSLATGIPLEQYF. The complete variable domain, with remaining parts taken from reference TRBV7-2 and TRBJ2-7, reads GAGVSQSPSNKVTEKGKDVELRCDPISGHTALYWYRQSLGQGLEFLIYFQGNSAPDKSGLPSDRFSAERTGGSVSTLTIQRTQQEDSAVYLCASSLATGIPLEQYFGPGTRLTVT.

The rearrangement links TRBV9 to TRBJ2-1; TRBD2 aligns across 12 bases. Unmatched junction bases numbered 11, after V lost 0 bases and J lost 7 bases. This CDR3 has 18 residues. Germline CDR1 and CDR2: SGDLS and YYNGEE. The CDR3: CASSVAPSLAGGLNEQFF. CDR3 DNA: TGTGCCAGCAGCGTAGCCCCTTCTCTAGCGGGGGGGCTTAATGAGCAGTTCTTC.

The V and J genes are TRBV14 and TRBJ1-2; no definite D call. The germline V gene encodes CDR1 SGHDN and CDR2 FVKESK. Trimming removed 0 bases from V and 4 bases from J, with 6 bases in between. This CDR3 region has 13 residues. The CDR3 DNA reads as TGTGCCAGCAGCCAAGATCGGGTCTATGGCTACACCTTC. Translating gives CASSQDRVYGYTF.

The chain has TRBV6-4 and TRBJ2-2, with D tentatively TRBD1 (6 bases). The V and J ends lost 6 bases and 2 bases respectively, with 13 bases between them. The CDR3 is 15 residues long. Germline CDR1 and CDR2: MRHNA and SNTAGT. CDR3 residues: CASSPGQINTGELFF. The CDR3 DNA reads TGTGCCAGCAGCCCCGGACAGATTAACACCGGGGAGCTGTTTTTT.

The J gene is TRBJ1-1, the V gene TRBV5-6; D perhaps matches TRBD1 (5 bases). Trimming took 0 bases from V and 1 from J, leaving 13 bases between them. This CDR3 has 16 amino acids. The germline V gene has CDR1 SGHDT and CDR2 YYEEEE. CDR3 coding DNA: TGTGCCAGCAGCTTGGAAACAGGCCAAGGGAACACTGAAGCTTTCTTT. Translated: CASSLETGQGNTEAFF. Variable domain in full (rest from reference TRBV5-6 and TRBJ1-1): DAGVTQSPTHLIKTRGQQVTLRCSPKSGHDTVSWYQQALGQGPQFIFQYYEEEERQRGNFPDRFSGHQFPNYSSELNVNALLLGDSALYLCASSLETGQGNTEAFFGQGTRLTVV.

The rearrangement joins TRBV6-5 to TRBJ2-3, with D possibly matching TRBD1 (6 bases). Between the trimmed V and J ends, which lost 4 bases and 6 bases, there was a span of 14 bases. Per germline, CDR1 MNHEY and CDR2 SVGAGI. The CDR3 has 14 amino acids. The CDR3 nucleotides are TGTGCCAGCAGTTCTCCAGGGGACGGGGATACGCAGTATTTT. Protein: CASSSPGDGDTQYF.